This T cell receptor (beta chain) emerged from a study of blood T cell repertoires in COVID-19. Across the study: Donors in the United States, Italy and Spain gave samples during acute or convalescent COVID-19. T cells, B-cell-depleted T cells, or PBMCs provided the cDNA or gDNA that served as material.

As processed by the authors: Estimated nucleated cell counts came from reference gene primer amplification. Some clones are missing from TCRdb's copy, which holds only in-frame ones; the method was immunoSEQ multiplex PCR. That table furnishes V, J and clone size, whereas the DNA furnished D and trimming. This sample has around 270,000 clones; around 89% occur once, and the top ten carry around 0.88%. CDR3 length: 14 amino acids. The germline CDR1 and CDR2 sequences are MDHEN and SYDVKM. V lost 6 bases, J lost 9 bases, and 5 bases stayed unmatched. This clone appeared once. V is TRBV28 and J is TRBJ2-2; 12 bases fit TRBD2. The clonotype comes from a man aged 25 to 40 with acute or convalescent COVID-19. Source material: peripheral blood. The CDR3 region is CASRLAGGPRELFF. CDR3 in DNA: TGTGCCAGCAGACTAGCGGGGGGTCCCAGGGAGCTGTTTTTT.